This T cell receptor beta chain was profiled in a study of T cells after yellow fever vaccination. Study-wide results and limits: Researchers report a weaker secondary response that nonetheless peaked faster, day 5 versus 15.

The sample holds a few counts of this clonotype. The antigen is unknown. Production of TCR cDNA was by 5'RACE template switching, which also added a universal primer site and UMIs. TCRdb redid the calling of the 5' RACE reads with MiXCR, one entry per CDR3 protein. The sample yields around 600,000 distinct CDR3 sequences, 10% to 15% seen once. Germline CDR1 reads KGHDR; CDR2 reads SFDVKD. The trim removed 3 bases at V and 5 bases at J, leaving 16 bases unmatched. The CDR3 has 19 residues. This specimen was PBMCs, taken on the day of the yellow fever booster vaccination. The chain couples TRBV24-1 to TRBJ2-1, with 9 bases matching TRBD2. This clonotype was obtained from a man aged 25 to 40 who received the YFV17D yellow fever vaccine. The CDR3 nucleotides are TGTGCCACCAGTGATCGTACCATAGCGGGAGATCGTCGTAACAATGAGCAGTTCTTC. It encodes CATSDRTIAGDRRNNEQFF.